Listed below are T cell receptor beta chains from one sample, sequenced in a study of T-cell reconstitution after alpha-beta-depleted transplantation in children. MiXCR, run by TCRdb on the PCR reads, gives a single entry per CDR3 protein. The sample has about 980,000 distinct CDR3 sequences, roughly 29% seen once. The sample consisted of PBMCs, mostly from graft donor cells, taken 360 days after TCRalphabeta/CD19-depleted stem cell transplant. Receptors were obtained from a boy younger than two who had a stem cell transplant for SCID, so the T cells may come from the graft donor. Each CDR3 is given with its conserved first and last residue. A D gene is named only where the DNA matches it firmly. Only some rows state a clone size, as once, few, many or a class for expanded clones.

>TRBJ1-6|.|TRBV19|few
CASSPTFRTLHF
TGTGCCAGTAGTCCGACTTTTAGAACCCTCCACTTT
>TRBJ2-7|.|TRBV2|.
CASKGVYEQYF
TGTGCCAGCAAGGGGGTCTACGAGCAGTACTTC
>TRBJ2-7|TRBD1|TRBV2|few
CASSRTGVPYEQYF
TGTGCCAGCAGCCGGACAGGGGTCCCCTACGAGCAGTACTTC
>TRBJ2-5|.|TRBV20-1|.
CSARKPPGETQCF
TGCAGTGCTAGGAAGCCTCCCGGGGAGACCCAGTGCTTC
>TRBJ2-3|.|TRBV15|.
CATSNPGGRGPDTQYF
TGTGCCACCAGCAACCCCGGGGGGAGGGGGCCAGATACGCAGTATTTT
>TRBJ1-5|.|TRBV12-3/TRBV12-4|few
CASSGLRMPQHF
TGTGCCAGCTCCGGACTACGTATGCCCCAGCATTTT
>TRBJ2-5|.|TRBV4-1|.
CASSRAQAVGETQYF
TGCGCCAGCAGCCGCGCGCAGGCAGTGGGAGAGACCCAGTACTTC
>TRBJ2-3|.|TRBV30|.
CAWSVGPDTQYF
TGTGCCTGGAGTGTAGGACCAGATACGCAGTATTTT
>TRBJ2-1|TRBD2|TRBV7-2|.
CASSLQPGGASYNEQFF
TGTGCCAGCAGCTTACAGCCCGGGGGGGCGTCCTACAATGAGCAGTTCTTC
>TRBJ2-7|TRBD1|TRBV6-5|few
CASSYSTGGPYEQYF
TGTGCCAGCAGTTACTCGACAGGGGGACCCTACGAGCAGTACTTC
>TRBJ2-7|TRBD1|TRBV5-1|.
CASSLGQGAKYEQYF
TGCGCCAGCAGCTTGGGACAGGGGGCGAAGTACGAGCAGTACTTC
>TRBJ2-7|.|TRBV3-1|few
CASMRTFGEQYF
TGTGCCAGCATGCGGACATTCGGCGAGCAGTACTTC
>TRBJ2-7|.|TRBV7-3|.
CASSPKPRWAGDEQYF
TGTGCCAGCAGCCCTAAACCCCGTTGGGCAGGGGACGAGCAGTACTTC
>TRBJ2-5|TRBD2|TRBV14|.
CASNGLDEETQYF
TGTGCCAGCAACGGACTAGACGAAGAGACCCAGTACTTC
>TRBJ2-3|.|TRBV14|.
CASSQSSGQPSTDTQYF
TGTGCCAGCAGCCAGTCCTCCGGGCAGCCTAGCACAGATACGCAGTATTTT
>TRBJ2-2|.|TRBV29-1|.
CSVESGTNTGELFF
TGCAGCGTTGAAAGTGGGACCAACACCGGGGAGCTGTTTTTT
>TRBJ1-2|.|TRBV6-1|few
CASSEAGRNIYGYTF
TGTGCCAGCAGTGAAGCTGGGCGGAACATCTATGGCTACACCTTC
>TRBJ2-3|.|TRBV10-3|.
CAIRRGVGADTQYF
TGTGCCATCAGGAGGGGGGTGGGGGCAGATACGCAGTATTTT
>TRBJ2-1|.|TRBV12-3/TRBV12-4|few
CASSFTAYNEQFF
TGTGCCAGCAGTTTTACTGCCTACAATGAGCAGTTCTTC
>TRBJ2-1|TRBD2|TRBV5-1|few
CASSPGTSRNEQFF
TGCGCCAGCAGCCCCGGGACTAGTCGCAATGAGCAGTTCTTC
>TRBJ1-4|.|TRBV7-9|.
CASSSLVEKLFF
TGTGCCAGCAGCTCCCTGGTGGAAAAACTGTTTTTT
>TRBJ2-3|.|TRBV7-7|.
CASSLAGHSTDTQYF
TGTGCCAGCAGCTTAGCGGGACATAGCACAGATACGCAGTATTTT
>TRBJ2-2|TRBD2|TRBV5-1|few
CASSLPSGGGTGELFF
TGCGCCAGCAGCTTACCTAGCGGGGGTGGCACCGGGGAGCTGTTTTTT
>TRBJ1-2|.|TRBV20-1|.
CSARDPGLQVGTF
TGCAGTGCTAGGGACCCGGGACTCCAAGTAGGCACCTTC
>TRBJ2-1|TRBD2|TRBV10-1|few
CASSHSGGFNNEQFF
TGCGCCAGCAGTCATAGCGGGGGGTTTAACAATGAGCAGTTCTTC
>TRBJ2-7|TRBD2|TRBV11-1|.
CASSFQLAGGSYEQYF
TGTGCCAGCAGCTTCCAACTAGCGGGGGGCTCCTACGAGCAGTACTTC
>TRBJ2-1|.|TRBV6-1|.
CASSRGSPVGGLGNEQFF
TGTGCCAGCAGTCGAGGGTCCCCAGTGGGGGGGCTTGGCAATGAGCAGTTCTTC
>TRBJ2-3|TRBD2|TRBV20-1|.
CSANLAGAADTQYF
TGCAGTGCTAACTTAGCGGGGGCGGCAGATACGCAGTATTTT
>TRBJ1-1|TRBD1|TRBV12-3/TRBV12-4|.
CASSWSTGATTEAFF
TGTGCCAGCAGTTGGTCGACAGGGGCGACGACTGAAGCTTTCTTT
>TRBJ2-1|TRBD2|TRBV20-1|.
CSASGLAGGPSSYNEQFF
TGCAGTGCTAGCGGGCTAGCGGGGGGCCCATCCTCCTACAATGAGCAGTTCTTC
>TRBJ2-6|TRBD1|TRBV5-1|.
CASTPGTGLPGANVLTF
TGCGCCAGCACCCCCGGGACAGGGCTCCCTGGGGCCAACGTCCTGACTTTC
>TRBJ2-3|TRBD2|TRBV11-2|.
CASSLVVSGGRSDTQYF
TGTGCCAGCAGCTTAGTTGTGAGCGGGGGCCGCTCAGATACGCAGTATTTT
>TRBJ2-2|TRBD1|TRBV2|few
CASSKTGEAGELFF
TGTGCCAGCAGTAAGACAGGGGAAGCCGGGGAGCTGTTTTTT
>TRBJ2-2|TRBD2|TRBV12-3/TRBV12-4|few
CASTSTLTSGGSTGELFF
TGTGCCAGTACATCCACCTTGACTAGCGGGGGGAGCACCGGGGAGCTGTTTTTT
>TRBJ2-7|.|TRBV21-1|.
CASSKAPGGDEQYF
TGTGCCAGCAGCAAAGCCCCAGGGGGAGACGAGCAGTACTTC
>TRBJ1-4|.|TRBV12-3/TRBV12-4|few
CASSLSDNDEKLFF
TGTGCCAGCAGTTTGTCGGACAATGATGAAAAACTGTTTTTT
>TRBJ2-1|.|TRBV7-6|.
CASSLLPTYNEQFF
TGTGCCAGCAGCTTACTCCCGACTTACAATGAGCAGTTCTTC
>TRBJ2-5|.|TRBV20-1|.
CSTAPRSGETQYF
TGCAGTACCGCTCCCCGGTCGGGAGAGACCCAGTACTTC
>TRBJ2-5|TRBD1|TRBV15|few
CATSGGQLETQYF
TGTGCCACCAGCGGGGGACAGTTGGAGACCCAGTACTTC
>TRBJ2-2|.|TRBV5-4|few
CASSLVGQLNTGELFF
TGTGCCAGCAGCTTGGTAGGGCAGCTGAACACCGGGGAGCTGTTTTTT
>TRBJ1-3|.|TRBV10-3|few
CAISESSIRGSGNTIYF
TGTGCCATCAGTGAGTCGAGTATTAGGGGGTCCGGAAACACCATATATTTT
>TRBJ1-1|.|TRBV29-1|few
CSVEGAFF
TGCAGCGTTGAAGGTGCTTTCTTT
>TRBJ2-1|.|TRBV28|few
CASSLRSTVHNEQFF
TGTGCCAGCAGTTTACGCTCGACGGTACACAATGAGCAGTTCTTC
>TRBJ2-5|.|TRBV20-1|few
CSASGSQTQYF
TGCAGTGCTAGTGGCTCACAGACCCAGTACTTC
>TRBJ2-3|.|TRBV5-5|.
CASSGPNTDTQYF
TGTGCCAGCAGCGGACCCAACACAGATACGCAGTATTTT
>TRBJ2-5|TRBD1|TRBV6-5|once
CASSFGTGIGETQYF
TGTGCCAGCAGTTTCGGGACAGGGATCGGAGAGACCCAGTACTTC
>TRBJ2-3|.|TRBV4-1|.
CASSQVRRDLTQYF
TGCGCCAGCAGCCAAGTTCGAAGGGACCTTACGCAGTATTTT
>TRBJ2-2|TRBD2|TRBV5-5|.
CASSAASGGVTGELFF
TGTGCCAGCAGCGCGGCTAGCGGCGGGGTTACCGGGGAGCTGTTTTTT
>TRBJ2-1|TRBD2|TRBV7-2|few
CASSLSRGGNNEQFF
TGTGCCAGCAGCTTATCTCGGGGGGGGAACAATGAGCAGTTCTTC
>TRBJ2-3|TRBD2|TRBV27|few
CASSWTSVIDTQYF
TGTGCCAGCAGTTGGACTAGCGTGATAGATACGCAGTATTTT
>TRBJ2-5|.|TRBV4-1|.
CASSQDGRTAYQETQYF
TGCGCCAGCAGCCAAGATGGGCGGACAGCGTACCAAGAGACCCAGTACTTC
>TRBJ2-7|TRBD2|TRBV11-2|.
CASSLGLAGGIPYEQYF
TGTGCCAGCAGCTTAGGTCTAGCGGGGGGTATTCCCTACGAGCAGTACTTC